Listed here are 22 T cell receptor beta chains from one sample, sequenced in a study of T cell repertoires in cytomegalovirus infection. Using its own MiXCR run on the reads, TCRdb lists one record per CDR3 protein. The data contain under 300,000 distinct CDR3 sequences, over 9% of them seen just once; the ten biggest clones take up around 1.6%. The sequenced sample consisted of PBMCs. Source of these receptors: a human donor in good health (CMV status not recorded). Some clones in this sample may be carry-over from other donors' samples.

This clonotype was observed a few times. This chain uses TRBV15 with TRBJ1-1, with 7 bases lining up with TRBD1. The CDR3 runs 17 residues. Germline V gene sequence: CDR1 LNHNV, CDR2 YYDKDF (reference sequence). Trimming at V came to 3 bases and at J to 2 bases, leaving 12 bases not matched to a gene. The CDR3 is CATSSRSQGGPNTEAFF. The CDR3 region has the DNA TGTGCCACCAGCAGCCGCAGCCAGGGGGGCCCTAACACTGAAGCTTTCTTT.

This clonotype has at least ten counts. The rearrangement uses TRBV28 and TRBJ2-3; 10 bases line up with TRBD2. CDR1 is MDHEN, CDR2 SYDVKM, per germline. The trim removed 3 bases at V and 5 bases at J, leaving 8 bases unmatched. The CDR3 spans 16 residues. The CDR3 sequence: CASSFSAGGLLDTQYF. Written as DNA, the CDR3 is TGTGCCAGCAGTTTCTCAGCGGGAGGGCTGTTAGATACGCAGTATTTT.

The CDR3 DNA follows: TGTGCTAGTGGTTTCGAGACAGGAGGTAGCAATCAGCCCCAGCATTTT. Amino acids: CASGFETGGSNQPQHF. This rearrangement joins TRBV12-5 to TRBJ1-5; tentative D call: TRBD1 (6 bases). The germline V and J ends were trimmed by 3 bases and 0 bases, with 12 bases remaining between them. Germline V gene lookup returns CDR1 LGHNT and CDR2 FRNRAP. This CDR3 comprises 16 residues.

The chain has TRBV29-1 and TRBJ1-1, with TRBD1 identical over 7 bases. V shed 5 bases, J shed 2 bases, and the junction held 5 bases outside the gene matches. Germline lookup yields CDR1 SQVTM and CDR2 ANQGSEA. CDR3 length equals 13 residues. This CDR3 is CSVSAGGNTEAFF. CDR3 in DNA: TGCAGCGTTTCGGCAGGGGGAAACACTGAAGCTTTCTTT.

The CDR3 region is CASSPGTSLETQYF. DNA for the CDR3: TGTGCCAGCAGCCCCGGGACTAGTCTGGAGACCCAGTACTTC. The gene calls are TRBV2 and TRBJ2-5; 8 nucleotides align to TRBD2. This CDR3 contains 14 residues. Germline V gene lookup returns CDR1 SNHLY and CDR2 FYNNEI. Trimming removed 6 bases from V and 5 bases from J; junction bases left unmatched: 8.

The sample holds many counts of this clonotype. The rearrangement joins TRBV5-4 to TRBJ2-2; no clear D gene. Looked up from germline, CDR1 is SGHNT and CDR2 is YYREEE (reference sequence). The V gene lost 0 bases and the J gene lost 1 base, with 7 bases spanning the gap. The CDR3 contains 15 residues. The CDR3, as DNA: TGTGCCAGCAGCTTGGGGCAGCGGAACACCGGGGAGCTGTTTTTT. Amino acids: CASSLGQRNTGELFF. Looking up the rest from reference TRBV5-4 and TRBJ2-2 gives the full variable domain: ETGVTQSPTHLIKTRGQQVTLRCSSQSGHNTVSWYQQALGQGPQFIFQYYREEENGRGNFPPRFSGLQFPNYSSELNVNALELDDSALYLCASSLGQRNTGELFFGEGSRLTVL.

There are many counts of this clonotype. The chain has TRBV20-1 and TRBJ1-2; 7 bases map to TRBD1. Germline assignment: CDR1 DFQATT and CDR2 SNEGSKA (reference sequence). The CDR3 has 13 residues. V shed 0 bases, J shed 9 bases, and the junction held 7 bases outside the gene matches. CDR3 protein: CSARDTGERRYTF. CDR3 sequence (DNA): TGCAGTGCTAGAGATACAGGGGAAAGGCGCTACACCTTC.

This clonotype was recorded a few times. Here the CDR3 DNA reads TGCAGCGTCCCTCCCGGGGGGGGGCCTGAAGCTTTCTTT. As protein: CSVPPGGGPEAFF. The chain has TRBV29-1 and TRBJ1-1, with a tentative D call TRBD1 (6 bases). Germline CDR1 reads SQVTM; CDR2 reads ANQGSEA. V was shortened by 6 bases and J by 6 bases, with 17 bases between the two germline ends. The CDR3 totals 13 residues.

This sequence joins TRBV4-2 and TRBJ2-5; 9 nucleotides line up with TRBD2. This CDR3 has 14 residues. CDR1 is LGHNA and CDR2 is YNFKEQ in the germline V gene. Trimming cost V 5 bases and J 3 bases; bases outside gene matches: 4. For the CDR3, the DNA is TGTGCCAGCAGCGTCCGACTAGCGGAAGAGACCCAGTACTTC. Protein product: CASSVRLAEETQYF.

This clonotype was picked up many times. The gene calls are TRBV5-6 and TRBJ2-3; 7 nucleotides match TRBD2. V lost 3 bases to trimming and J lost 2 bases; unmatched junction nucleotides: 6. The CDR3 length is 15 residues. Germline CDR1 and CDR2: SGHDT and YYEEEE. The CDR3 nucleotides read TGTGCCAGCAGCTCTCCTAGCGGCAACACAGATACGCAGTATTTT. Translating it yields CASSSPSGNTDTQYF.

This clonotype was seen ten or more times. Written as DNA, the CDR3 is TGTGCCAGCAGCTTAAACCCCGGGACGCAATACGAGCAGTACTTC. Residues: CASSLNPGTQYEQYF. This chain connects TRBV11-2 to TRBJ2-7, with D perhaps being TRBD1 or TRBD2 (5 bases each). This CDR3 contains 15 residues. The germline V gene encodes CDR1 SGHAT and CDR2 FQNNGV. Trimming cost V 2 bases and J 4 bases, with 15 bases left between them.

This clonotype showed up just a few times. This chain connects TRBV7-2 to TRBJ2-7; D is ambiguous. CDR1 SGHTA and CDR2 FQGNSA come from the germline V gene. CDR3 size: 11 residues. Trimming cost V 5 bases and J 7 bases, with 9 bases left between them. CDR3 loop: CASSPVGEQYF. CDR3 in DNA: TGTGCCAGCAGCCCCGTTGGGGAGCAGTACTTC.

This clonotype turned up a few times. This chain's CDR3 is CASSHGAGANRKTQYF. In nucleotides, the CDR3 is TGTGCCAGCAGCCATGGGGCAGGGGCGAACCGGAAGACCCAGTACTTC. The rearrangement uses TRBV14 and TRBJ2-5; D possibly corresponds to TRBD1 (6 bases). Germline V lookup: CDR1 SGHDN, CDR2 FVKESK. CDR3 size: 16 residues. V shed 3 bases and J shed 6 bases, with 20 bases lying between them.

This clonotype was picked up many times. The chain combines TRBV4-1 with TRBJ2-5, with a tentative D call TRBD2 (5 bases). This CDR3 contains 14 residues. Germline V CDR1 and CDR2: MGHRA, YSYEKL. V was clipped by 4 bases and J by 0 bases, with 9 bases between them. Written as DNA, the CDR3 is TGCGCCAGCAGCCCACTAGGAAACCAAGAGACCCAGTACTTC. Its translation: CASSPLGNQETQYF.

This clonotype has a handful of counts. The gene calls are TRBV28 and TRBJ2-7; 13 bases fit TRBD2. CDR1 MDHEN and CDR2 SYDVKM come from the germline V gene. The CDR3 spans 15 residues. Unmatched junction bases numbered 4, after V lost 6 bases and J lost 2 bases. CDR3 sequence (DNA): TGTGCCAGCAGCCAACTAGCGGGAGGGGCCTACGAGCAGTACTTC. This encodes CASSQLAGGAYEQYF.

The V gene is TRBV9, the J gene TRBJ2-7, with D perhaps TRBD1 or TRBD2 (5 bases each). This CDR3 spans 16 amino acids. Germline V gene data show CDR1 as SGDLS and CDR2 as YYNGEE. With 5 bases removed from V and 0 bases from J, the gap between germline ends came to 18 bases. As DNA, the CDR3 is TGTGCCAGCAGTGAGGGGCCTGGCAGGAGCTCCTACGAGCAGTACTTC. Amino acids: CASSEGPGRSSYEQYF.

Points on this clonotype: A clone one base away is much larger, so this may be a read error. The CDR3 sequence is CAISESTIYNSPLHF. The CDR3 DNA follows: TGTGCCATCAGTGAATCGACCATCTATAATTCACCCCTCCACTTT. The chain employs TRBV10-3 and TRBJ1-6; no clear D gene. Germline CDR1 ENHRY, CDR2 SYGVKD. The CDR3 is made up of 15 amino acids. Trimming stripped 3 bases from V and 3 bases from J, with 9 bases between.

The CDR3: CASSLRQGGGYTF. For the CDR3, the DNA is TGTGCCAGCAGCCTCCGACAGGGAGGAGGCTACACCTTC. The V and J genes are TRBV14 and TRBJ1-2; 7 bases are a match to TRBD1. The V gene end was trimmed by 4 bases and the J gene end by 8 bases; junction bases not matched to a gene: 7. CDR1 is SGHDN and CDR2 is FVKESK in the germline V gene. CDR3 length: 13 residues.

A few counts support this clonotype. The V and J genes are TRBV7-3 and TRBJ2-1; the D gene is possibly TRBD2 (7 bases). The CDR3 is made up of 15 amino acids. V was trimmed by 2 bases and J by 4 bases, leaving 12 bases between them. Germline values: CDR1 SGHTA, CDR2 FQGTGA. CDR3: CASSLRGALYNEQFF. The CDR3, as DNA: TGTGCCAGCAGCTTACGGGGGGCTCTTTACAATGAGCAGTTCTTC.

CDR3 amino acids: CSVVSAGKVETQYF. CDR3 coding DNA: TGCAGCGTTGTGTCCGCAGGGAAGGTCGAGACCCAGTACTTC. V and J are TRBV29-1 and TRBJ2-5, with D possibly being TRBD1 (5 bases). The germline CDR1 and CDR2 sequences are SQVTM and ANQGSEA. Trimming stripped 4 bases from V and 5 bases from J, with 17 bases between. The CDR3 has 14 amino acids.

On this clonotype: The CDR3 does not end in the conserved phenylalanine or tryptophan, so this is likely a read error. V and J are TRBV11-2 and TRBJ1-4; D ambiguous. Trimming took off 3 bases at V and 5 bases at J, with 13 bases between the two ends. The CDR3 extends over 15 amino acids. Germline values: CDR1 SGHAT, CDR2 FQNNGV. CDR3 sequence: CASSFRLLANEKLFS. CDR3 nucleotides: TGTGCCAGCAGCTTCCGGCTGCTAGCGAATGAAAAACTGTTTTCT.

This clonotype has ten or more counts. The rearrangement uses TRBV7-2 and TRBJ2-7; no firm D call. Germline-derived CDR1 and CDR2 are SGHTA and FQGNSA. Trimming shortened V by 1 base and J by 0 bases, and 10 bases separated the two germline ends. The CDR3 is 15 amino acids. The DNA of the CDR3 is TGTGCCAGCAGCTTAGTGCAGGTCCCCTCCTACGAGCAGTACTTC. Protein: CASSLVQVPSYEQYF.